The 17 T cell receptor beta chains below come from one sample, sequenced in a study of low-dose radiotherapy and immunotherapy resistance in tumors. Time point given: before trial treatment. Alpha- and beta-chain coverage of first-strand cDNA came from TRAV- and TRBV-specific primers. The authors amplified TCRs for 20 to 25 PCR cycles with a constant-region primer and a V-primer adapter. From the reads, TCRdb called clonotypes with MiXCR, one entry per CDR3 protein. The repertoire holds 64,000 or so distinct CDR3 sequences, with around 30% as singletons. The sample in question was PBMCs, obtained before treatment. The receptors were gathered from a female donor with ovarian cancer.

This clonotype has a count of ten or more. The chain recombines TRBV19 with TRBJ1-5; D uncertain. This CDR3 is 15 amino acids long. Germline V gives CDR1 LNHDA, CDR2 SQIVND (reference sequence). The V end lost 6 bases, the J end lost 4 bases, and 16 bases lay between the germline ends. In nucleotides, the CDR3 is TGTGCCAGTAGCCGACTATTGGGAATAAATCAGCCCCAGCATTTT. Its protein is CASSRLLGINQPQHF.

This clonotype was seen many times. V usage is TRBV9 and J usage is TRBJ2-7; D is unclear. The CDR3 runs 15 residues. Germline V gene lookup returns CDR1 SGDLS and CDR2 YYNGEE. V was clipped by 10 bases and J by 0 bases, with 20 bases between them. CDR3 residues: CAAGPQPGPSYEQYF. CDR3 DNA: TGTGCCGCAGGCCCTCAACCTGGGCCCTCCTACGAGCAGTACTTC.

The rearrangement uses TRBV20-1 and TRBJ2-7; 12 bases agree with TRBD1. The CDR3 consists of 15 residues. The V gene end was trimmed by 0 bases and the J gene end by 7 bases; junction bases not matched to a gene: 7. Germline V gene data show CDR1 as DFQATT and CDR2 as SNEGSKA (reference sequence). The CDR3 DNA follows: TGCAGTGCTAGAGATCCGGGACAGGGGGCGGGGGAGCAGTACTTC. Translating it yields CSARDPGQGAGEQYF.

This clonotype came up many times. The chain carries TRBV7-2 and TRBJ1-2; D is uncertain. Trimming cost V 2 bases and J 5 bases, with 9 bases left between them. There are 13 residues in the CDR3. CDR1 and CDR2 (germline): SGHTA, FQGNSA. The CDR3: CASSLSRVYGYTF. The CDR3 bases are TGTGCCAGCAGCTTAAGTCGGGTGTATGGCTACACCTTC. Variable domain in full (rest from reference TRBV7-2 and TRBJ1-2): GAGVSQSPSNKVTEKGKDVELRCDPISGHTALYWYRQSLGQGLEFLIYFQGNSAPDKSGLPSDRFSAERTGGSVSTLTIQRTQQEDSAVYLCASSLSRVYGYTFGSGTRLTVV.

This clonotype was recorded many times. The V call is TRBV4-3, the J call TRBJ1-3; D not certain. V gave up 1 base and J gave up 2 bases, with 9 bases separating them. The CDR3 loop spans 15 amino acids. Germline lookup yields CDR1 LGHNA and CDR2 YSLEER. Here the CDR3 reads CASSQVGVPGNTIYF. The CDR3 DNA reads as TGCGCCAGCAGCCAAGTTGGTGTTCCTGGAAACACCATATATTTT.

The rearrangement joins TRBV5-6 to TRBJ2-3, with D possibly matching TRBD2 (6 bases). The ends were cut back, 4 bases at V and 2 bases at J, with 17 bases in the middle. The germline V gene has CDR1 SGHDT and CDR2 YYEEEE. The CDR3 is 16 residues long. The CDR3 DNA reads TGTGCCAGCAGCGGAAGCCGGGACTGGGACACAGATACGCAGTATTTT. Amino acids: CASSGSRDWDTDTQYF.

This clonotype has a count of ten or more. The V call is TRBV7-3, the J call TRBJ2-3; D is perhaps TRBD1 (6 bases). This CDR3 comprises 14 residues. V lost 6 bases, J lost 2 bases, and 12 bases lay in between. The germline V gene has CDR1 SGHTA and CDR2 FQGTGA. CDR3 loop: CASSFGQTTDTQYF. The CDR3 nucleotides are TGTGCCAGCAGTTTTGGACAGACCACAGATACGCAGTATTTT. The full variable domain, rest sourced from reference TRBV7-3 and TRBJ2-3, is GAGVSQTPSNKVTEKGKYVELRCDPISGHTALYWYRQSLGQGPEFLIYFQGTGAADDSGLPNDRFFAVRPEGSVSTLKIQRTERGDSAVYLCASSFGQTTDTQYFGPGTRLTVL.

This sequence joins TRBV20-1 and TRBJ2-1; a possible D gene is TRBD2 (6 bases). Trimming removed 3 bases from V and 8 bases from J, with 14 bases in between. This CDR3 is 13 amino acids long. Per germline, CDR1 DFQATT and CDR2 SNEGSKA (reference sequence). The CDR3 DNA sequence: TGCAGTGCTAGTCGGGGGAATTTCGATGAGCAGTTCTTC. It encodes CSASRGNFDEQFF.

This clonotype appeared many times. This chain uses TRBV5-1 with TRBJ2-5, with 8 positions matching TRBD2. The junction had 4 bases not matched to a gene; V was cut back by 4 bases and J by 5 bases. The CDR3 sequence is 13 residues long. Germline assignment: CDR1 SGHRS and CDR2 YFSETQ. The CDR3 here is CASSAGGRETQYF. CDR3 sequence (DNA): TGCGCCAGCAGCGCGGGGGGTCGGGAGACCCAGTACTTC.

This clonotype has at least ten counts. This sequence joins TRBV30 and TRBJ2-3, with 9 bases aligning to TRBD2. The germline V gene has CDR1 GTSNPN and CDR2 SVGIG (reference sequence). The CDR3 is made up of 16 amino acids. V was clipped by 2 bases and J by 0 bases; unmatched bases: 6. The CDR3 DNA reads as TGTGCCTGGAGTCTCGGCACTAGCGGGAGCACAGATACGCAGTATTTT. Protein sequence: CAWSLGTSGSTDTQYF.

The chain joins TRBV5-1 to TRBJ1-1; 7 bases are shared with TRBD1. V dropped 2 bases and J dropped 8; count of bases not matched to a gene: 9. Germline V gene lookup returns CDR1 SGHRS and CDR2 YFSETQ. This CDR3 comprises 14 residues. The CDR3 here is CASSLTTGAGEAFF. Here the CDR3 DNA reads TGCGCCAGCAGCTTAACTACAGGGGCGGGGGAAGCTTTCTTT.

This clonotype showed up just a few times. DNA for the CDR3: TGTGCCAGCAGCCCAGAGACAGGGAGCTCCTATAATTCACCCCTCCACTTT. It is translated as CASSPETGSSYNSPLHF. The chain employs TRBV5-6 and TRBJ1-6, with 7 bases matching TRBD1. CDR1 is SGHDT and CDR2 is YYEEEE in the germline V gene. This CDR3 contains 17 residues. Unmatched junction bases numbered 7, after V lost 4 bases and J lost 0 bases.

This clonotype was detected many times. This sequence joins TRBV4-1 and TRBJ2-5; 9 positions match TRBD2. V shed 3 bases, J shed 2 bases, and the junction held 7 bases outside the gene matches. Germline lookup yields CDR1 MGHRA and CDR2 YSYEKL. The CDR3 loop spans 16 amino acids. The CDR3 sequence: CASSQSVAGAQETQYF. The CDR3 DNA sequence: TGCGCCAGCAGCCAGTCGGTAGCGGGGGCTCAAGAGACCCAGTACTTC.

This clonotype has at least ten counts. The chain has TRBV6-2 or TRBV6-3 and TRBJ2-5, with D tentatively TRBD2 (5 bases). The length of the CDR3 is 11 residues. Germline V gene sequence: CDR1 MNHEY, CDR2 SVGEGT. V lost 6 bases, J lost 9 bases, and 11 bases lay in between. In DNA form, the CDR3 reads TGTGCCAGCAGGGATCTGGAGGCCCAGTACTTC. It specifies CASRDLEAQYF.

In the case of this clonotype: Given a far larger clone just one base away, this is likely a sequencing read error. This sequence joins TRBV5-1 and TRBJ2-2; D may be TRBD2 (6 bases). The germline gives CDR1 SGHRS, CDR2 YFSETQ. This CDR3 has 12 amino acids. Written as DNA, the CDR3 is TGTGCCAGCAGCCGGGGGTCCGGGGAGCTGTTTTTT. Translation: CASSRGSGELFF.

The chain couples TRBV9 to TRBJ2-1; possibly TRBD2 for D (8 bases). The V and J ends lost 2 bases and 15 bases respectively, with 21 bases between them. Germline loops: CDR1 SGDLS, CDR2 YYNGEE. There are 14 residues in the CDR3. The chain's CDR3 is CASSVGAGGLGPFF. For the CDR3, the DNA is TGTGCCAGCAGCGTCGGAGCAGGGGGACTAGGGCCGTTCTTC.

This clonotype has a count of ten or more. The junction and the germline gene differ at one end; a read error may be behind it. The chain uses TRBV7-2 and TRBJ2-4; D might be TRBD1 or TRBD2, each matching 6 bases. This CDR3 has 12 amino acids. The V gene's germline CDR1 is SGHTA and CDR2 FQGNSA. The CDR3 is CASGGLEVVRNF. Written as DNA, the CDR3 is TGTGCCAGTGGGGGGCTAGAGGTAGTTCGGAACTTC.